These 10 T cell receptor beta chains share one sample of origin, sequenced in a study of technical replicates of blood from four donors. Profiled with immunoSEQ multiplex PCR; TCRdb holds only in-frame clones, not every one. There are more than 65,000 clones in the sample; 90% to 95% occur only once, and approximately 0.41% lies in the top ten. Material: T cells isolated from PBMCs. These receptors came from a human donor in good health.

The CDR3 DNA is TGTGCCAGCAGGAGATTAGGACTAGCGGATGCTCGGGGCAATGAGCAGTTCTTC. Amino acids: CASRRLGLADARGNEQFF. The V gene is TRBV28, the J gene TRBJ2-1, with 10 bases that match TRBD2. This CDR3 has 18 amino acids. Trimming cost V 6 bases and J 6 bases; bases outside gene matches: 17. Germline lookup yields CDR1 MDHEN and CDR2 SYDVKM.

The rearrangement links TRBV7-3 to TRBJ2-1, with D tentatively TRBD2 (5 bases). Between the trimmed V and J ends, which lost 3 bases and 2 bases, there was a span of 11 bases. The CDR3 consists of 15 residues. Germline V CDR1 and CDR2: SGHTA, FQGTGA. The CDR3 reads CASSFRDGTYNEQFF. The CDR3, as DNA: TGTGCCAGCAGCTTTCGGGATGGAACCTACAATGAGCAGTTCTTC. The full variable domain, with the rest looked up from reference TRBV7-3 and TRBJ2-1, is GAGVSQTPSNKVTEKGKYVELRCDPISGHTALYWYRQSLGQGPEFLIYFQGTGAADDSGLPNDRFFAVRPEGSVSTLKIQRTERGDSAVYLCASSFRDGTYNEQFFGPGTRLTVL.

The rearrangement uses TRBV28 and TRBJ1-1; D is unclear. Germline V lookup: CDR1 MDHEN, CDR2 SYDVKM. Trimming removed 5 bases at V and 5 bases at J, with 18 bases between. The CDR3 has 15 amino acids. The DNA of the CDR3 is TGTGCCAGCAGTCGAAGATCGGGGAGATGGACTGAAGCTTTCTTT. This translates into CASSRRSGRWTEAFF.

The CDR3 region is CASSLAQGAVTEAFF. CDR3 DNA: TGTGCCAGCAGCTTAGCCCAGGGGGCAGTCACTGAAGCTTTCTTT. The genes are TRBV7-9 and TRBJ1-1, with 8 bases that match TRBD1. Germline CDR1 is SEHNR and CDR2 is FQNEAQ (reference sequence). V was clipped by 0 bases and J by 4 bases; unmatched bases: 4. The length of the CDR3 is 15 residues.

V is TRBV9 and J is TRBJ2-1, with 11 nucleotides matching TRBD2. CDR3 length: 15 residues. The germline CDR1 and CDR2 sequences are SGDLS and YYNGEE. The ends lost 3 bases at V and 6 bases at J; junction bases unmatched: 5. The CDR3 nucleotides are TGTGCCAGCAGCGATACTAGCGGGAGATCCAATGAGCAGTTCTTC. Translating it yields CASSDTSGRSNEQFF.

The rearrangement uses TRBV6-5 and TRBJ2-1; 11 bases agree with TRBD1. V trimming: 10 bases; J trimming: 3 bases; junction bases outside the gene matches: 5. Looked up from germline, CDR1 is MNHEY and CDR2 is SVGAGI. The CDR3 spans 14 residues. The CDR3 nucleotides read TGTGCCACCGAGGACAGGGGGCGCTACAATGAGCAGTTCTTC. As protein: CATEDRGRYNEQFF.

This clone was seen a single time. The CDR3 nucleotides are TGTGCCAGCAGCTGGGGGCGTAGGTCCTACGAGCAGTACTTC. Translation: CASSWGRRSYEQYF. The genes are TRBV27 and TRBJ2-7; a possible D gene is TRBD1 (6 bases). The CDR3 loop spans 14 amino acids. Germline V gene sequence: CDR1 MNHEY, CDR2 SMNVEV (reference sequence). Trimming removed 6 bases from V and 1 base from J, with 13 bases in between.

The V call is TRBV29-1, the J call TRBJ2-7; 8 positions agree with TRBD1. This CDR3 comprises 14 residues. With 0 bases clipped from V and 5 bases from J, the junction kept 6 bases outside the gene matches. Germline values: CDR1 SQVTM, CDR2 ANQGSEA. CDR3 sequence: CSVEEDRDRDEQYF. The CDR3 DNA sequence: TGCAGCGTTGAAGAGGACAGGGACCGGGACGAGCAGTACTTC.

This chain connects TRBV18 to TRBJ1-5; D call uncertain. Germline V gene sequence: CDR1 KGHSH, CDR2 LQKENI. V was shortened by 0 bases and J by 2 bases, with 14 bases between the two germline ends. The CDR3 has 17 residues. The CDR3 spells CASSPPGWALGNQPQHF. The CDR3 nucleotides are TGTGCCAGCTCACCACCGGGCTGGGCCTTGGGCAATCAGCCCCAGCATTTT.

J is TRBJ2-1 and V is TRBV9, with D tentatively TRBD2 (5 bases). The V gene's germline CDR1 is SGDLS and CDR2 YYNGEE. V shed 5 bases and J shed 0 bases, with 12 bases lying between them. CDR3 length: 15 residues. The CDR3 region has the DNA TGTGCCAGCAGTGGACTGGCGAGCTCCTACAATGAGCAGTTCTTC. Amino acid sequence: CASSGLASSYNEQFF.